Each of the 14 T cell receptor beta chains below was sequenced from the same sample in a study of cytomegalovirus exposure and HLA in healthy donors. In the PCR, 60 Vbeta and 13 Jbeta primers were used. Only in-frame clones appear in the TCRdb table, and some are missing; sequencing was by immunoSEQ multiplex PCR. The table shows roughly 100,000 clones, with approximately 9% occurring only once. Specimen: PBMCs. The receptor set was obtained from a man aged 45-60 years in good health and CMV-seropositive.

CDR3 nucleotides: TGTGCCAGCAGCGTAGGGACAGGGTGGAATAGCAATCAGCCCCAGCATTTT. Protein sequence: CASSVGTGWNSNQPQHF. The V gene is TRBV9, the J gene TRBJ1-5; 8 bases line up with TRBD1. V dropped 0 bases and J dropped 0; count of bases not matched to a gene: 5. The germline gives CDR1 SGDLS, CDR2 YYNGEE. There are 17 residues in the CDR3. The whole variable domain, filled in from reference TRBV9 and TRBJ1-5, reads DSGVTQTPKHLITATGQRVTLRCSPRSGDLSVYWYQQSLDQGLQFLIQYYNGEERAKGNILERFSAQQFPDLHSELNLSSLELGDSALYFCASSVGTGWNSNQPQHFGDGTRLSIL.

This clone was counted between two and nine times. The chain carries TRBV10-3 and TRBJ2-3; maybe TRBD1 (6 bases). Germline CDR1 is ENHRY and CDR2 is SYGVKD. V lost 8 bases, J lost 0 bases, and 9 bases lay in between. This CDR3 is 13 amino acids long. This chain's CDR3 is CAIQGGSTDTQYF. In nucleotides, the CDR3 is TGTGCCATCCAAGGGGGTAGCACAGATACGCAGTATTTT.

This clone came up a few times. DNA of the CDR3: TGTGCCAGCAGTTTACTGCAGGGCCAAAAACTGTTTTTT. Protein sequence: CASSLLQGQKLFF. The chain links TRBV28 to TRBJ1-4, with D possibly TRBD1 on 5 matching bases. This CDR3 has 13 residues. Germline loops: CDR1 MDHEN, CDR2 SYDVKM. The ends were cut back, 2 bases at V and 9 bases at J, with 10 bases in the middle.

This clone was seen only a few times. This chain links TRBV28 with TRBJ2-3, with TRBD1 as a possible D gene (6 bases). The CDR3 is 16 amino acids. Trimming shortened V by 8 bases and J by 2 bases, and 20 bases separated the two germline ends. Germline CDR1 MDHEN, CDR2 SYDVKM. The CDR3 DNA follows: TGTGCCAGCCCCCCGGGGCAGGGGCAAACCACAGATACGCAGTATTTT. This gives the protein CASPPGQGQTTDTQYF.

In this sample, this clone turned up a few times. The chain combines TRBV29-1 with TRBJ1-1; possibly TRBD1 for D (5 bases). CDR1 and CDR2 from the germline V gene are SQVTM and ANQGSEA. The CDR3 has 12 amino acids. The V and J ends lost 6 bases and 1 base respectively, with 9 bases between them. The CDR3 bases are TGCAGCGTCTCCGGGGGGAACACTGAAGCTTTCTTT. Residues: CSVSGGNTEAFF.

The rearrangement uses TRBV2 and TRBJ2-1; 7 bases line up with TRBD1. The CDR3 has 14 residues. V was pared by 6 bases and J by 7 bases, with 9 bases of the junction left unmatched. Germline values: CDR1 SNHLY, CDR2 FYNNEI. CDR3 nucleotides: TGTGCCAGCAGAAAGTACAGGGGCGGGAATGAGCAGTTCTTC. Protein product: CASRKYRGGNEQFF.

The chain uses TRBV6-5 and TRBJ1-3; D call uncertain. Germline CDR1 is MNHEY and CDR2 is SVGAGI. The ends were cut back, 2 bases at V and 7 bases at J, with 15 bases in the middle. This CDR3 contains 15 residues. CDR3 nucleotide sequence: TGTGCCAGCAGTTACAATGAGGGAAGGTACAACACCATATATTTT. Residues: CASSYNEGRYNTIYF.

The chain recombines TRBV28 with TRBJ1-1, with D hard to call. Germline values: CDR1 MDHEN, CDR2 SYDVKM. The CDR3 sequence is 14 residues long. V was clipped by 6 bases and J by 4 bases, with 15 bases between them. The chain's CDR3 is CASRRRVRSTEAFF. CDR3 in DNA: TGTGCCAGCAGACGGAGGGTGAGGAGCACTGAAGCTTTCTTT.

The chain combines TRBV28 with TRBJ1-1; 11 nucleotides agree with TRBD1. This CDR3 has 15 residues. Germline V gives CDR1 MDHEN, CDR2 SYDVKM. The V and J ends lost 6 bases and 4 bases, in that order; junction bases with no gene match: 7. CDR3 bases: TGTGCCAGCAGCGGACAGGGGGCGCGAAGCACTGAAGCTTTCTTT. Encoded protein: CASSGQGARSTEAFF. The whole variable domain, remainder taken from reference TRBV28 and TRBJ1-1, is DVKVTQSSRYLVKRTGEKVFLECVQDMDHENMFWYRQDPGLGLRLIYFSYDVKMKEKGDIPEGYSVSREKKERFSLILESASTNQTSMYLCASSGQGARSTEAFFGQGTRLTVV.

This clone was observed a handful of times. This sequence joins TRBV28 and TRBJ2-7; 10 bases are shared with TRBD1. Germline CDR1 MDHEN, CDR2 SYDVKM. CDR3 size: 14 residues. Trimming took 7 bases from V and 3 from J; bases not matched to a gene: 6. Written as DNA, the CDR3 is TGTGCCAGCACCAGGGACAGGGGTATCTACGAGCAGTACTTC. It translates to CASTRDRGIYEQYF.

V gene TRBV5-6 combines with J gene TRBJ1-1; TRBD1 agrees at 9 bases. Germline values: CDR1 SGHDT, CDR2 YYEEEE. The CDR3 loop spans 17 amino acids. Unmatched junction bases numbered 15, after V lost 1 base and J lost 8 bases. The CDR3 sequence is CASSLNVGTGTRGEAFF. Here the CDR3 DNA reads TGTGCCAGCAGCTTGAACGTCGGGACAGGGACCAGGGGAGAAGCTTTCTTT.

The chain uses TRBV6-6 and TRBJ1-2, with 9 bases aligning to TRBD1. This CDR3 contains 13 residues. Germline values: CDR1 MNHNY, CDR2 SVGAGI (reference sequence). J was trimmed by 8 bases and V by 7 bases; bases with no gene match: 8. CDR3 protein: CASTRDRVGGYTF. The CDR3 bases are TGTGCCAGCACCCGGGACAGGGTAGGGGGCTACACCTTC.

This rearrangement joins TRBV9 to TRBJ2-3; D remains unclear. The ends were cut back, 3 bases at V and 3 bases at J, with 17 bases in the middle. This CDR3 is built from 16 residues. Germline values: CDR1 SGDLS, CDR2 YYNGEE. The DNA of the CDR3 is TGTGCCAGCAGCGCCGCAGGATTGAGTCGGACAGATACGCAGTATTTT. Its protein is CASSAAGLSRTDTQYF.

This clone was counted a few times. The chain employs TRBV7-9 and TRBJ2-5, with 11 bases matching TRBD2. With V trimmed by 5 bases and J by 4 bases, 3 bases remained unmatched. The CDR3 runs 14 residues. In germline, CDR1 is SEHNR, CDR2 FQNEAQ (reference sequence). The CDR3 sequence is CASSPTSGRETQYF. In nucleotides, the CDR3 is TGTGCCAGCAGCCCAACTAGCGGGAGAGAGACCCAGTACTTC.